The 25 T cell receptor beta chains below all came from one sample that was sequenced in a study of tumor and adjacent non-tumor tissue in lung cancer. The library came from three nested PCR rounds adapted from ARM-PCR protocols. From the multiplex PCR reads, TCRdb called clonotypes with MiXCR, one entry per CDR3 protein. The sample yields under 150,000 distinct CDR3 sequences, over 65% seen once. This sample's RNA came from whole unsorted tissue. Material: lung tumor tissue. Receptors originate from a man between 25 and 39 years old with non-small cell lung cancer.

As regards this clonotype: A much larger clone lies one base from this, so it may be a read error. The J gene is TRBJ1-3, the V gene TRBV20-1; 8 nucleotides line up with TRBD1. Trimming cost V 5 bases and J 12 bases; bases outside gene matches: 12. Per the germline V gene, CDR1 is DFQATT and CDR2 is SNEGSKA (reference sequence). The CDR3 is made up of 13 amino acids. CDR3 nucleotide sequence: TGCAGTGCTCAGGACAGGGATGTGGACATCATATATTTT. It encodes CSAQDRDVDIIYF.

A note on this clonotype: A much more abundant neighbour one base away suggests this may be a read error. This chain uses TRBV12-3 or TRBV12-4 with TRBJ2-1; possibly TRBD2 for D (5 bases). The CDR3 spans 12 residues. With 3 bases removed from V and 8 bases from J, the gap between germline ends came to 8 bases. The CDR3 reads CASSFFGDEQFF. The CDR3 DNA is TGTGCCAGCAGTTTTTTCGGGGATGAGCAGTTCTTC.

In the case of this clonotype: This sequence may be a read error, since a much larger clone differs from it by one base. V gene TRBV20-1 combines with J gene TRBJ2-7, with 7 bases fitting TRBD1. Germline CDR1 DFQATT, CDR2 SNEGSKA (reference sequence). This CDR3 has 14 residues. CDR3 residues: CSASNRDSWYAQYF. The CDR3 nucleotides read TGCAGTGCTAGTAATCGGGACAGCTGGTACGCGCAGTACTTC.

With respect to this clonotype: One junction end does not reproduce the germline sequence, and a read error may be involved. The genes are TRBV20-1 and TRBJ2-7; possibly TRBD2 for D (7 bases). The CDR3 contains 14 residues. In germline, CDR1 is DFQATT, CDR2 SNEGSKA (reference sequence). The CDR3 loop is CSVRDQGRGYEQYF. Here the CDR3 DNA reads TGCAGTGTTAGAGATCAGGGGCGGGGGTACGAGCAGTATTTC.

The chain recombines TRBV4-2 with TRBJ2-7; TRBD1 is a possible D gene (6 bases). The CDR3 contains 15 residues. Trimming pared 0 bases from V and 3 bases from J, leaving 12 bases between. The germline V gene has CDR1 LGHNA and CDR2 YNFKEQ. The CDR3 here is CASSQDNGGYYEQYF. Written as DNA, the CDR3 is TGTGCCAGCAGCCAAGATAATGGGGGCTACTACGAGCAGTACTTC.

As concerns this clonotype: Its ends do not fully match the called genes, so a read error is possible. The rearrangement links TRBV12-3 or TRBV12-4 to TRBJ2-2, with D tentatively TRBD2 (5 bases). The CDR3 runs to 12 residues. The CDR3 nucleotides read TGTGCCAGCTCCCCGTGCGCCGGGGAGTTGTTCTTT. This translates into CASSPCAGELFF.

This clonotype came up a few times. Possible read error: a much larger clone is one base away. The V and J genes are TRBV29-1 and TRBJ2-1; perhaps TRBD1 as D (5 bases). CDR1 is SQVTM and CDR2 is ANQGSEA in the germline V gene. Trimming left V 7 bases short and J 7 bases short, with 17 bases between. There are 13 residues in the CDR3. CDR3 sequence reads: CSGIRRVKNEQFF. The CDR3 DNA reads TGCAGCGGTATTCGCAGGGTAAAGAATGAGCAGTTCTTC.

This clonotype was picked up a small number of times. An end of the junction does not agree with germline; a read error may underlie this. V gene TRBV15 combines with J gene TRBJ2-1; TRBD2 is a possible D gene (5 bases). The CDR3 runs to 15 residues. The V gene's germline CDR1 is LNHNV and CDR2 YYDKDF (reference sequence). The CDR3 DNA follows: TGTGTCACCAGCAGAGGTCAGGACTTCGACAATGAGCAGTTCTTC. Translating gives CVTSRGQDFDNEQFF. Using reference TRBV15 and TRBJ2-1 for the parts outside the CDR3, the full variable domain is DAMVIQNPRYQVTQFGKPVTLSCSQTLNHNVMYWYQQKSSQAPKLLFHYYDKDFNNEADTPDNFQSRRPNTSFCFLDIRSPGLGDTAMYLCVTSRGQDFDNEQFFGPGTRLTVL.

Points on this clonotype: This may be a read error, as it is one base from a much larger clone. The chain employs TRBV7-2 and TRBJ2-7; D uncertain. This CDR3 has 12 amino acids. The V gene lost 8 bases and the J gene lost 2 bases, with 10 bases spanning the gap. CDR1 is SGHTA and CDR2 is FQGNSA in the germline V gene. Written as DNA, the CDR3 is TGTGCCAGCCGCTGGACGGCCTACGAGCAGTACTTC. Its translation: CASRWTAYEQYF.

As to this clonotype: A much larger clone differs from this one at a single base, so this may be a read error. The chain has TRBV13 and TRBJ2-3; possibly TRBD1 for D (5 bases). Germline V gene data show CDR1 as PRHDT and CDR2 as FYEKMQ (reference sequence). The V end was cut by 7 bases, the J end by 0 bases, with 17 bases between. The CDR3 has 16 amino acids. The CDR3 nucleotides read TGTGCCAGCAACTCCTACCGACAGACTAGCACAGATACGCAGTATTTT. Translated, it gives CASNSYRQTSTDTQYF. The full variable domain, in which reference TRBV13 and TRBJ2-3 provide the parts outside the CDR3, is AAGVIQSPRHLIKEKRETATLKCYPIPRHDTVYWYQQGPGQDPQFLISFYEKMQSDKGSIPDRFSAQQFSDYHSELNMSSLELGDSALYFCASNSYRQTSTDTQYFGPGTRLTVL.

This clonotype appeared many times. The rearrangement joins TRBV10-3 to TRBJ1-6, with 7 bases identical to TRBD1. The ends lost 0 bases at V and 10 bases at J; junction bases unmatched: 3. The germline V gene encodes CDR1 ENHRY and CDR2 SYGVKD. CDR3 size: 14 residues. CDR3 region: CAISESTGESPLHF. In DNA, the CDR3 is TGTGCCATCAGTGAGTCAACAGGGGAATCACCCCTCCACTTT.

DNA for the CDR3: TGTGCCAGCAGCGGATCAGGGGGCGGCTACAAGCTGTACTTC. Protein product: CASSGSGGGYKLYF. The chain couples TRBV11-2 to TRBJ2-7, with 8 bases aligning to TRBD1. Germline CDR1 and CDR2: SGHAT and FQNNGV. The CDR3 runs 14 residues. V shed 5 bases and J 12 bases; nucleotides not matched to a gene: 15.

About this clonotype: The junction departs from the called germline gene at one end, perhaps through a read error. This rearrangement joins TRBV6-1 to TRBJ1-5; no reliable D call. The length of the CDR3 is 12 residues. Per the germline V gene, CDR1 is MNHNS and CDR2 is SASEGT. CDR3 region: CASLLRGQSQHF. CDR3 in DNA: TGTGCCAGCCTCCTCCGTGGTCAGTCCCAACATTTT.

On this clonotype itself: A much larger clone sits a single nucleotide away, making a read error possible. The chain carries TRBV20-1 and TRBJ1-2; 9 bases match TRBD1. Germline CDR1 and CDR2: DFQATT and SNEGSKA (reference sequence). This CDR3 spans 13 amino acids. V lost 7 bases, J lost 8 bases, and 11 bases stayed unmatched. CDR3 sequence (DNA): TGCAGTGGGAGCGGGACAGGGAATAGGGGCTACACCTTC. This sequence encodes CSGSGTGNRGYTF.

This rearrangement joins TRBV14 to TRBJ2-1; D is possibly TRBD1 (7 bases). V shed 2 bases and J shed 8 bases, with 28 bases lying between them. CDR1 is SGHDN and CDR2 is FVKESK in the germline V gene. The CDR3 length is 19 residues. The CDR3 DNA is TGTGCCAGCAGCCAAAACGGCGGAGAACAGGGGAGGTTGACGTATGAGCAGTTCTTC. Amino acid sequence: CASSQNGGEQGRLTYEQFF.

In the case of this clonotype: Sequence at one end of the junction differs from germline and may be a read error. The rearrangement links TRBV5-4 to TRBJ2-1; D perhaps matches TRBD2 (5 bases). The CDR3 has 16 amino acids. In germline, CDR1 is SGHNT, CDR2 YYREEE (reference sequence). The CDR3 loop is CASSLGGVGSYNEQVF. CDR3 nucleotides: TGTGCCAGCAGCTTGGGGGGAGTGGGCTCCTATAATGAGCAGGTCTTC.

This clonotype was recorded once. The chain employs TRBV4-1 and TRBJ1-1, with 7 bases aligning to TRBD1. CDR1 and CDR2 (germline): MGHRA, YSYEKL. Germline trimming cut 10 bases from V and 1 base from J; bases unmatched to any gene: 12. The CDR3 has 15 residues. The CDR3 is CANRELTGPNTEAFF. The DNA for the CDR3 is TGCGCCAACAGAGAACTGACAGGGCCGAACACTGAAGCTTTCTTT.

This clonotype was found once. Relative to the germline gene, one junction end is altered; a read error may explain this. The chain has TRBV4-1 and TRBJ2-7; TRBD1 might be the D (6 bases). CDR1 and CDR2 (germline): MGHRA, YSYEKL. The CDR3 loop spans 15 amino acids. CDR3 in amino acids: CANSQDPGASYELYF. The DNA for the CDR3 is TGCGCCAACAGCCAAGACCCAGGGGCATCCTACGAGCTGTACTTC.

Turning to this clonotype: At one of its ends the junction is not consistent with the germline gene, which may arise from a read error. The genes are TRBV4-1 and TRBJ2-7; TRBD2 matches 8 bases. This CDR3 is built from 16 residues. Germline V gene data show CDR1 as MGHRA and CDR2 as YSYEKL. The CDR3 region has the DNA TGCGCCAGCAACCAAGATGAACCGGGAGGGACCTACGAGCAGTACTTC. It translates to CASNQDEPGGTYEQYF.

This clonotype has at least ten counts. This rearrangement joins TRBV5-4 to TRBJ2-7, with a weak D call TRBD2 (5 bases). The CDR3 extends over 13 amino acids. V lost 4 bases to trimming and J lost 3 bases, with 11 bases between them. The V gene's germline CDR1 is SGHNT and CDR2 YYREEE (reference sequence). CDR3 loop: CASSEGLLYEQYF. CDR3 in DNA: TGTGCCAGCAGCGAAGGACTCCTCTACGAGCAGTACTTC.

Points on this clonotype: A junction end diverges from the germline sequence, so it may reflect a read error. The CDR3 sequence is CVSSADMYQETQYF. As DNA, the CDR3 is TGTGTTAGCAGCGCCGACATGTACCAAGAGACCCAGTATTTC. The chain uses TRBV11-1 and TRBJ2-5; D remains ambiguous. The CDR3 runs to 14 residues. The V gene's germline CDR1 is SGHAT and CDR2 FQDESV (reference sequence).

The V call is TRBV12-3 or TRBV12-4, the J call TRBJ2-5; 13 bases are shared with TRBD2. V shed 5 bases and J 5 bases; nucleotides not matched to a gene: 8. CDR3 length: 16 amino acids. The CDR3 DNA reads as TGTGCCAGCAGTGCCCGGACTAGCGGGAGTTGGGAGACCCAGTACTTC. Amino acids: CASSARTSGSWETQYF.

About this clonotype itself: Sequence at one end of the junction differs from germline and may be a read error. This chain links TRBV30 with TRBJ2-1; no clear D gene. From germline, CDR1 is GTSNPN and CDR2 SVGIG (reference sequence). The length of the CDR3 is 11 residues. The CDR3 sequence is CAWSVLDEQIF. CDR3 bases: TGTGCCTGGAGTGTACTGGATGAGCAGATCTTC.

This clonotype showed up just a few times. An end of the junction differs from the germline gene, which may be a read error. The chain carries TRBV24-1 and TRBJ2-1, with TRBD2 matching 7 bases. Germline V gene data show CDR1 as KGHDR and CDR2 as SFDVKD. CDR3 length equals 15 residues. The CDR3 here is CATSDERDGYNEQSF. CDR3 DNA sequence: TGTGCCACCAGTGATGAGCGGGATGGTTACAATGAGCAGTCCTTC.

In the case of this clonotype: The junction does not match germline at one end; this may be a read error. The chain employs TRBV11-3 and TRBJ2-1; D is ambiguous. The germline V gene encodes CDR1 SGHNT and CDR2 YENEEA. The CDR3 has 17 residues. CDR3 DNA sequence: TGTGCCAGCAGCTTAGGATTAAGTCTGGTCCTGAAGAATGAGCAGTCCTTC. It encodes CASSLGLSLVLKNEQSF.